The subject of this entry is one TCR beta chain. The antigen is undetermined. Time point here: cycle 4 day 1 (C4D1), after around six weeks of nivolumab. Each of the patients experienced relapse following autologous stem cell transplantation, and their brentuximab vedotin exposure differed. This specimen belongs to a study of PD-1 blockade in classical Hodgkin lymphoma. About the study: Intravenous delivery of nivolumab at 3 mg/kg to patients occurred every 2 weeks. Overall study results and limits: A significant rise in TCR diversity by C4D1 was seen for CD4+ but not CD8+ cells. Relapsed/refractory patients reportedly had the lowest baseline TCR diversity, below newly diagnosed patients, who were below healthy donors. Patients newly diagnosed and complete responders had comparable baseline diversity.

Measured with immunoSEQ multiplex PCR; TCRdb has only the in-frame clones, and not every one. The table includes roughly 86,000 clones, 83% detected once. The source of this sequence is a human donor with classical Hodgkin lymphoma. This material consisted of peripheral blood mononuclear cells (PBMCs), taken before the fourth cycle of nivolumab.

The CDR3 spells CASSLPGRETQYF. In DNA form, the CDR3 reads TGTGCCAGCAGTTTGCCGGGGCGAGAGACCCAGTACTTC. J is TRBJ2-5 and V is TRBV28, with D perhaps matching TRBD1 or TRBD2 (5 bases each). V dropped 3 bases and J dropped 4 bases, with 9 bases sitting between them. The CDR3 totals 13 residues. CDR1 is MDHEN and CDR2 is SYDVKM in the germline V gene.